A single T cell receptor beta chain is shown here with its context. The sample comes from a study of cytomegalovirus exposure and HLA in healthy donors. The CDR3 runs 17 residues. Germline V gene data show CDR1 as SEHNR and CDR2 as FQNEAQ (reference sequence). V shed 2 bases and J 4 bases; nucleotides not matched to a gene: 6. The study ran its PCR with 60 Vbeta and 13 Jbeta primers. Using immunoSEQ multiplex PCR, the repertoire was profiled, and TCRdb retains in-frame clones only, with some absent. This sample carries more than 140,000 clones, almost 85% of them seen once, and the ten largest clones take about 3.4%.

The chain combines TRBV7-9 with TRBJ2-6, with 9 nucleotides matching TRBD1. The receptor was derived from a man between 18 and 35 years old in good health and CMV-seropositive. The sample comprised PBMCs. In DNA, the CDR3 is TGTGCCAGCAGCTTACCGGGACAGGGCTCCGGGGCCAACGTCCTGACTTTC. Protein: CASSLPGQGSGANVLTF.